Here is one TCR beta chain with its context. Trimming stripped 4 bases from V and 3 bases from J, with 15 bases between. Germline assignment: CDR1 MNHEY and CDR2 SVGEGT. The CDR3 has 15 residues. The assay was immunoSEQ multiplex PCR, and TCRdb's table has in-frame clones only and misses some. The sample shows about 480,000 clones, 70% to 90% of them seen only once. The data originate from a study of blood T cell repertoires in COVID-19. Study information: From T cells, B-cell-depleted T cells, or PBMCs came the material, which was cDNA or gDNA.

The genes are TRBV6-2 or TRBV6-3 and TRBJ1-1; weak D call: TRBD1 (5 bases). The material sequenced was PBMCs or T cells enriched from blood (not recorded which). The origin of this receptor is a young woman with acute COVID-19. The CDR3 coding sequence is TGTGCCAGCAGTTGGAGGGGCGCAGGAGACACTGAAGCTTTCTTT. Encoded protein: CASSWRGAGDTEAFF.